Each of the 8 T cell receptor beta chains below was sequenced from the same sample in a study of glioma-infiltrating T cells after dendritic cell vaccination. The method was immunoSEQ multiplex PCR; TCRdb's version includes in-frame clones alone and lacks a portion of them. The sample shows about 64,000 clones, approximately 78% of them seen only once. The sample here was blood, taken before dendritic cell vaccination. These receptors all stem from a human donor with glioblastoma.

The chain recombines TRBV7-2 with TRBJ2-7; D gene uncertain. Germline CDR1 and CDR2: SGHTA and FQGNSA. There are 13 residues in the CDR3. With 3 bases removed from V and 3 bases from J, the gap between germline ends came to 9 bases. The CDR3 loop reads CASSLFQFYEQYF. The DNA of the CDR3 is TGTGCCAGCAGCTTGTTCCAGTTCTACGAGCAGTACTTC.

The rearrangement uses TRBV14 and TRBJ2-7, with a weak D call TRBD2 (6 bases). V lost 0 bases to trimming and J lost 2 bases, with 14 bases between them. The length of the CDR3 is 16 residues. Per the germline V gene, CDR1 is SGHDN and CDR2 is FVKESK. CDR3 nucleotides: TGTGCCAGCAGCCAAGATGAGAGACTAGGAGCCTACGAGCAGTACTTC. Its translation: CASSQDERLGAYEQYF.

The chain joins TRBV7-9 to TRBJ2-5; 9 nucleotides agree with TRBD2. Germline V CDR1 and CDR2: SEHNR, FQNEAQ (reference sequence). V lost 4 bases to trimming and J lost 5 bases; unmatched junction nucleotides: 11. CDR3 length equals 16 residues. Here the CDR3 reads CASSYGTSREGETQYF. The CDR3 nucleotides are TGTGCCAGCAGCTACGGGACTAGCCGAGAGGGGGAGACCCAGTACTTC.

The chain links TRBV4-2 to TRBJ2-5; 7 nucleotides agree with TRBD1. The CDR3 is made up of 15 amino acids. Germline CDR1 and CDR2: LGHNA and YNFKEQ. V was pared by 4 bases and J by 6 bases, with 11 bases of the junction left unmatched. The CDR3 loop reads CASSPERGRRKTQYF. The CDR3 DNA reads TGTGCCAGCAGCCCGGAGAGGGGGCGGAGAAAGACCCAGTACTTC.

The rearrangement links TRBV19 to TRBJ2-7, with D uncertain. Germline V gives CDR1 LNHDA, CDR2 SQIVND (reference sequence). CDR3 length equals 13 residues. Deletions cut 3 bases from V and 0 bases from J, with 6 bases between. CDR3 amino acids: CASSIESSYEQYF. The CDR3 region has the DNA TGTGCCAGTAGTATCGAGAGCTCCTACGAGCAGTACTTC.

The chain employs TRBV6-5 and TRBJ2-2, with 7 positions matching TRBD2. Losses at the gene ends were 6 bases for V and 6 bases for J; bases not matched to a gene: 4. The CDR3 is 13 residues long. CDR1 is MNHEY and CDR2 is SVGAGI in the germline V gene. The CDR3: CASRRSGAGELFF. The CDR3 DNA reads as TGTGCCAGCAGGAGGAGCGGGGCCGGGGAGCTGTTTTTT.

This clone occurred a few times. The V gene is TRBV6-5, the J gene TRBJ2-5, with TRBD2 matching 8 bases. The CDR3 length is 15 residues. Trimming removed 0 bases from V and 5 bases from J; junction bases left unmatched: 5. The germline V gene encodes CDR1 MNHEY and CDR2 SVGAGI. The CDR3, as DNA: TGTGCCAGCAGTTACTCCGAGACTAGCGAGGAGACCCAGTACTTC. This gives the protein CASSYSETSEETQYF.

The CDR3 loop is CASSLVDGKQYF. The CDR3 DNA is TGTGCCAGCAGCTTAGTGGACGGGAAGCAGTACTTC. The chain employs TRBV11-3 and TRBJ2-7, with D possibly matching TRBD2 (5 bases). The germline gives CDR1 SGHNT, CDR2 YENEEA. This CDR3 region has 12 residues. V lost 1 base to trimming and J lost 8 bases, with 9 bases between them.